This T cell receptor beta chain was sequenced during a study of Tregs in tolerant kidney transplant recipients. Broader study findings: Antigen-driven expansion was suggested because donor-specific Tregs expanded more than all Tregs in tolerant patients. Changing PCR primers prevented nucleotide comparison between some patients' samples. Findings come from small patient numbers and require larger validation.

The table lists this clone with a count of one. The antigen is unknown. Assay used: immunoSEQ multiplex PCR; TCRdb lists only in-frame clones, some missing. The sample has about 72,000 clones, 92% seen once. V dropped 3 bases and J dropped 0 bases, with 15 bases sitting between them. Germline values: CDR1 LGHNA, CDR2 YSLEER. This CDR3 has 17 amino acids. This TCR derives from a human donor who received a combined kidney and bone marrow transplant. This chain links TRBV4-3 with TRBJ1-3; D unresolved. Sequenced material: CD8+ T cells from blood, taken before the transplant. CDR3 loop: CASSQTKAATSGNTIYF. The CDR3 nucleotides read TGCGCCAGCAGCCAGACGAAGGCAGCGACCTCTGGAAACACCATATATTTT.